The 20 T cell receptor beta chains given below trace back to one sample, sequenced in a study of shared clonotypes between healthy human individuals. Naive CD8 cells lacked CD45RO and underwent positive selection for CCR7, leaving out terminally differentiated effector memory CD45RA+ cells. TCRdb keeps only in-frame clones here, not all; method: immunoSEQ multiplex PCR. This sample has around 2.1 million clones, with 85% to 95% found just once. Material: naive CD8+ T cells from PBMCs. The receptors stem from a man aged 18 to 30 in good health. Some clones in this sample may be carry-over from other donors' samples.

The chain combines TRBV7-9 with TRBJ1-4; maybe TRBD1 (5 bases). This CDR3 spans 14 amino acids. Trimming took off 5 bases at V and 8 bases at J, with 15 bases between the two ends. The germline gives CDR1 SEHNR, CDR2 FQNEAQ (reference sequence). CDR3 sequence: CASSEGVQREKLFF. The CDR3 DNA follows: TGTGCCAGCAGCGAAGGGGTACAGAGGGAAAAACTGTTTTTT.

The gene calls are TRBV7-9 and TRBJ2-1, with D perhaps matching TRBD1 or TRBD2 (5 bases each). Germline V gene lookup returns CDR1 SEHNR and CDR2 FQNEAQ (reference sequence). The CDR3 runs to 15 residues. The V end was cut by 3 bases, the J end by 2 bases, with 11 bases between. The CDR3 protein is CASSFRGGPYNEQFF. The DNA for the CDR3 is TGTGCCAGCAGCTTCCGGGGCGGGCCCTACAATGAGCAGTTCTTC.

The table lists this clone with a count of one. The chain recombines TRBV7-2 with TRBJ2-5, with D unclear. The CDR3 runs 14 residues. CDR1 is SGHTA, CDR2 FQGNSA, per germline. V was clipped by 5 bases and J by 5 bases, with 15 bases between them. The CDR3 DNA reads TGTGCCAGCAGCCCGCGCCGGAACGGGGAGACCCAGTACTTC. Protein sequence: CASSPRRNGETQYF. Variable domain in full (rest from reference TRBV7-2 and TRBJ2-5): GAGVSQSPSNKVTEKGKDVELRCDPISGHTALYWYRQSLGQGLEFLIYFQGNSAPDKSGLPSDRFSAERTGGSVSTLTIQRTQQEDSAVYLCASSPRRNGETQYFGPGTRLLVL.

V and J are TRBV19 and TRBJ2-2; TRBD1 matches at 9 bases. After removal of 7 bases from V and 4 bases from J, the junction contained 10 bases not matched to a gene. CDR1 and CDR2 from the germline V gene are LNHDA and SQIVND (reference sequence). The CDR3 has 16 residues. CDR3 region: CASTKPGQGLTGELFF. DNA for the CDR3: TGTGCCAGTACTAAACCGGGACAGGGTCTCACCGGGGAGCTGTTTTTT.

This sequence joins TRBV27 and TRBJ2-7, with D perhaps matching TRBD2 (6 bases). V dropped 2 bases and J dropped 2 bases, with 13 bases sitting between them. Germline assignment: CDR1 MNHEY and CDR2 SMNVEV (reference sequence). This CDR3 is built from 15 residues. The CDR3: CASSLGDWGAYEQYF. The CDR3 DNA follows: TGTGCCAGCAGTTTAGGGGATTGGGGGGCCTACGAGCAGTACTTC.

V gene TRBV9 combines with J gene TRBJ2-2; D gene ambiguous. Germline CDR1 and CDR2: SGDLS and YYNGEE. CDR3 length: 14 residues. Trimming took off 3 bases at V and 6 bases at J, with 12 bases between the two ends. The DNA for the CDR3 is TGTGCCAGCAGCGCCGCCTATGAATCCGGGGAGCTGTTTTTT. The encoded protein is CASSAAYESGELFF.

The V call is TRBV9, the J call TRBJ2-7; TRBD2 might be the D (6 bases). Germline V gene lookup returns CDR1 SGDLS and CDR2 YYNGEE. The germline V and J ends were trimmed by 3 bases and 6 bases, with 19 bases remaining between them. The CDR3 covers 15 residues. The CDR3 coding sequence is TGTGCCAGCAGCGCTGGATTAGGGAGGTTTTCCGAGCAGTACTTC. The encoded protein is CASSAGLGRFSEQYF.

The chain carries TRBV27 and TRBJ1-1, with 7 bases aligning to TRBD1. The CDR3 is 15 residues long. Germline CDR1 and CDR2: MNHEY and SMNVEV (reference sequence). V trimming: 5 bases; J trimming: 3 bases; junction bases outside the gene matches: 9. The CDR3 loop reads CASSPPDRPYTEAFF. CDR3 in DNA: TGTGCCAGCAGTCCCCCGGACAGGCCCTACACTGAAGCTTTCTTT.

V gene TRBV19 combines with J gene TRBJ2-7, with 8 bases fitting TRBD2. The CDR3 sequence is 14 residues long. CDR1 is LNHDA, CDR2 SQIVND, per germline (reference sequence). V lost 8 bases to trimming and J lost 1 base; unmatched junction nucleotides: 7. The CDR3 nucleotides are TGTGCCAGTCGAATATCTAGCGGGTCCTACGAGCAGTACTTC. Protein: CASRISSGSYEQYF.

CDR3 sequence: CASSLGQGAWTEAFF. CDR3 DNA sequence: TGTGCCAGCAGCTTGGGGCAGGGGGCATGGACTGAAGCTTTCTTT. V gene TRBV7-9 combines with J gene TRBJ1-1; 8 bases fit TRBD1. The CDR3 extends over 15 amino acids. Unmatched junction bases numbered 8, after V lost 3 bases and J lost 5 bases. Germline assignment: CDR1 SEHNR and CDR2 FQNEAQ (reference sequence).

The chain couples TRBV7-8 to TRBJ1-5, with D uncertain. Deletions cut 1 base from V and 1 base from J, with 11 bases between. The CDR3 extends over 16 amino acids. Per germline, CDR1 SGHVS and CDR2 FQNEAQ. In nucleotides, the CDR3 is TGTGCCAGCAGCTTAGAGGGTGGGTCCAGCAATCAGCCCCAGCATTTT. It yields the protein CASSLEGGSSNQPQHF.

This clone appeared once. CDR3 in DNA: TGTGCCAGCAGCTCGCCGGGACAGCTGAACACCGGGGAGCTGTTTTTT. This sequence encodes CASSSPGQLNTGELFF. This chain joins TRBV11-2 and TRBJ2-2, with 7 bases matching TRBD1. CDR3 length equals 16 residues. With V trimmed by 4 bases and J by 1 base, 6 bases remained unmatched. Germline lookup yields CDR1 SGHAT and CDR2 FQNNGV.

The count of this clone is one. Other DNA sequences within the sample encode an identical CDR3. The J gene is TRBJ2-7, the V gene TRBV7-9; D unresolved. Deletions cut 1 base from V and 2 bases from J, with 9 bases between. CDR3 length: 14 residues. Germline CDR1 reads SEHNR; CDR2 reads FQNEAQ (reference sequence). CDR3 in amino acids: CASSLGSGAYEQYF. The CDR3 region has the DNA TGTGCCAGCAGCTTAGGATCGGGCGCCTACGAGCAGTACTTC.

The V call is TRBV28, the J call TRBJ2-3, with D possibly TRBD2 on 6 matching bases. V dropped 7 bases and J dropped 1 base, with 18 bases sitting between them. Germline CDR1 is MDHEN and CDR2 is SYDVKM. CDR3 size: 16 residues. DNA for the CDR3: TGTGCCAGCACCCAACGGGGGACCCCTGGCACAGATACGCAGTATTTT. Translating it yields CASTQRGTPGTDTQYF.

V gene TRBV14 combines with J gene TRBJ1-4; D not resolved. Trimming removed 3 bases at V and 8 bases at J, with 19 bases between. This CDR3 region has 16 residues. Germline V gene lookup returns CDR1 SGHDN and CDR2 FVKESK. CDR3 bases: TGTGCCAGCAGCCAGTTTGGAACGGGTAGGAAAGAAAAACTGTTTTTT. Residues: CASSQFGTGRKEKLFF.

The chain has TRBV15 and TRBJ2-7, with D perhaps matching TRBD1 or TRBD2 (6 bases each). Trimming cost V 4 bases and J 5 bases, with 12 bases left between them. The CDR3 runs 13 residues. Germline loops: CDR1 LNHNV, CDR2 YYDKDF (reference sequence). The CDR3 is CATSTFGGHEQYF. The CDR3 coding sequence is TGTGCCACCAGCACCTTCGGGGGCCACGAGCAGTACTTC.

This chain joins TRBV7-9 and TRBJ2-3; 10 positions agree with TRBD2. Trimming took 6 bases from V and 8 from J; bases not matched to a gene: 11. The CDR3 length is 15 residues. Germline values: CDR1 SEHNR, CDR2 FQNEAQ (reference sequence). In DNA, the CDR3 is TGTGCCAGCAGATGGGGGCTAGCGGGAGAGAGTACGCAGTATTTT. The encoded protein is CASRWGLAGESTQYF.

This rearrangement joins TRBV6-1 to TRBJ2-7, with TRBD1 matching 11 bases. The CDR3 is 16 amino acids. Per the germline V gene, CDR1 is MNHNS and CDR2 is SASEGT. Trimming cost V 2 bases and J 5 bases; bases outside gene matches: 8. Written as DNA, the CDR3 is TGTGCCAGCAGTGAACCTTGGACAGGGGGCCGGGACGAGCAGTACTTC. Translation: CASSEPWTGGRDEQYF.

The V and J genes are TRBV19 and TRBJ2-3; possible D gene TRBD2, 5 bases. V was shortened by 3 bases and J by 5 bases, with 9 bases between the two germline ends. CDR3 length equals 13 residues. Germline V CDR1 and CDR2: LNHDA, SQIVND (reference sequence). The CDR3 is CASSIIREDTQYF. CDR3 nucleotides: TGTGCCAGTAGTATCATCCGGGAAGATACGCAGTATTTT.

V and J are TRBV27 and TRBJ2-4; the D is unclear. CDR1 MNHEY and CDR2 SMNVEV come from the germline V gene (reference sequence). The CDR3 sequence is 17 residues long. Between the trimmed V and J ends, which lost 2 bases and 0 bases, there was a span of 14 bases. CDR3 sequence reads: CASSLGDGPGAKNIQYF. The CDR3 DNA is TGTGCCAGCAGTTTAGGGGATGGCCCGGGAGCCAAAAACATTCAGTACTTC.